A selection of T cell receptor beta chains follows, all from one sample in a study of blood T cell repertoires in COVID-19. TCRdb's copy holds only in-frame clones and misses some; the assay was immunoSEQ multiplex PCR. The repertoire has 250,000 or so clones, 84% of them found once; the top ten carry roughly 1.4%. Sequencing was performed on peripheral blood. The source is a woman aged 40 to 55 who had recovered from COVID-19. CDR3s include the opening cysteine and the closing phenylalanine or tryptophan. The D gene is left open where the match is weak. For some rows the clone size is stated as once, few or many, or as a class when expanded; others skip it.

D gene: -
clone size: -
J gene: TRBJ2-7
V gene: TRBV30
CDR3 DNA: TGTGCCTGGAGTGTAATTCCGGACAGCGAGCAGTACTTC
CDR3 protein: CAWSVIPDSEQYF

D gene: -
clone size: -
J gene: TRBJ1-1
V gene: TRBV11-3
CDR3 DNA: TGTGCCAGCAGCCATGGGGCGCAGGGCCGGACTGAAGCTTTCTTT
CDR3 protein: CASSHGAQGRTEAFF

D gene: TRBD1
clone size: -
J gene: TRBJ2-7
V gene: TRBV5-4
CDR3 DNA: TGTGCCAGCAGCCCGGGACAGGGGTTCTCCTACGAGCAGTACTTC
CDR3 protein: CASSPGQGFSYEQYF

D gene: TRBD2
clone size: -
J gene: TRBJ2-5
V gene: TRBV19
CDR3 DNA: TGTGCCAGTAGTATGGGACTAGCGGGGGCTCAAGAGACCCAGTACTTC
CDR3 protein: CASSMGLAGAQETQYF

D gene: TRBD1
clone size: -
J gene: TRBJ1-2
V gene: TRBV5-1
CDR3 DNA: TGCGCCAGCAGCTTGGGGACAGGCGGGAACTATGGCTACACCTTC
CDR3 protein: CASSLGTGGNYGYTF

D gene: TRBD2
clone size: -
J gene: TRBJ2-3
V gene: TRBV19
CDR3 DNA: TGTGCCAGTAGTATTCTAGCGGGGGGCCTCACAGATACGCAGTATTTT
CDR3 protein: CASSILAGGLTDTQYF

D gene: -
clone size: -
J gene: TRBJ1-5
V gene: TRBV27
CDR3 DNA: TGTGCCAGCAGTTTTCGTCGGGGAGGTCAGCCCCAGCATTTT
CDR3 protein: CASSFRRGGQPQHF

D gene: TRBD2
clone size: -
J gene: TRBJ2-1
V gene: TRBV9
CDR3 DNA: TGTGCCAGCAGCGTAGAGGGCGGGGGGGCCTACAATGAGCAGTTCTTC
CDR3 protein: CASSVEGGGAYNEQFF

D gene: -
clone size: -
J gene: TRBJ2-3
V gene: TRBV11-2
CDR3 DNA: TGTGCCAGCAGCGCCAACAGGGGACTTGGCACAGATACGCAGTATTTT
CDR3 protein: CASSANRGLGTDTQYF

D gene: -
clone size: -
J gene: TRBJ1-2
V gene: TRBV2
CDR3 DNA: TGTGCCAGCAGTTATACCCCAGGGGCTGCTAACTATGGCTACACCTTC
CDR3 protein: CASSYTPGAANYGYTF

D gene: TRBD1
clone size: -
J gene: TRBJ1-1
V gene: TRBV7-2
CDR3 DNA: TGTGCCAGCAGCTTCTTCCAGGGGGCGAACACTGAAGCTTTCTTT
CDR3 protein: CASSFFQGANTEAFF

D gene: -
clone size: -
J gene: TRBJ2-7
V gene: TRBV18
CDR3 DNA: TGTGCCAGCTCACCCGTCCGTCGGACAGTCTACTCCTACGAGCAGTACTTC
CDR3 protein: CASSPVRRTVYSYEQYF

D gene: -
clone size: -
J gene: TRBJ1-2
V gene: TRBV18
CDR3 DNA: TGTGCCAGCTCACCCCGGGATGAGGGCTACACCTTC
CDR3 protein: CASSPRDEGYTF

D gene: -
clone size: -
J gene: TRBJ1-3
V gene: TRBV15
CDR3 DNA: TGTGCCACCAGCAGAGATTTTGGTGGCAGAGGGGGAAACACCATATATTTT
CDR3 protein: CATSRDFGGRGGNTIYF

D gene: TRBD2
clone size: -
J gene: TRBJ2-2
V gene: TRBV10-3
CDR3 DNA: TGTGCCATCAGTGTTAATAGCGGGGGACCGTCGAACACCGGGGAGCTGTTTTTT
CDR3 protein: CAISVNSGGPSNTGELFF

D gene: -
clone size: few
J gene: TRBJ2-2
V gene: TRBV19
CDR3 DNA: TGTGCCAGTACCGGACAGATCTCGAACACCGGGGAGCTGTTTTTT
CDR3 protein: CASTGQISNTGELFF

D gene: -
clone size: -
J gene: TRBJ2-7
V gene: TRBV27
CDR3 DNA: TGTGCCAGCAGTTTTGGGGACACCTACGAGCAGTACTTC
CDR3 protein: CASSFGDTYEQYF

D gene: -
clone size: -
J gene: TRBJ2-2
V gene: TRBV6-5
CDR3 DNA: TGTGCCAGCAGTTACAAGGGGGTACGAACCGGGGAGCTGTTTTTT
CDR3 protein: CASSYKGVRTGELFF

D gene: -
clone size: -
J gene: TRBJ2-5
V gene: TRBV5-1
CDR3 DNA: TGCGCCAGCAGCTTGCCGGCCAGGGGTGGTGGGGAGACCCAGTACTTC
CDR3 protein: CASSLPARGGGETQYF